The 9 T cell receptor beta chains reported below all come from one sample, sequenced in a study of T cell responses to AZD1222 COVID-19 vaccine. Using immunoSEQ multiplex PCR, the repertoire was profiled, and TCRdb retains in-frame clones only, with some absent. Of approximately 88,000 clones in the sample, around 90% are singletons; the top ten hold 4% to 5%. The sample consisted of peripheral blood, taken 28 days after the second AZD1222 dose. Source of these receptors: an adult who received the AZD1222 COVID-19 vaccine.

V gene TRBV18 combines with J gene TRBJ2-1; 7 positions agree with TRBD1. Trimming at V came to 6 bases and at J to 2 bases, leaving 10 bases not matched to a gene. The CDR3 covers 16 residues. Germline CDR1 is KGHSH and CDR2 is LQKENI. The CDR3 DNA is TGTGCCAGCTCCACCCGGGTAGGGGGCACCTACAATGAGCAGTTCTTC. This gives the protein CASSTRVGGTYNEQFF.

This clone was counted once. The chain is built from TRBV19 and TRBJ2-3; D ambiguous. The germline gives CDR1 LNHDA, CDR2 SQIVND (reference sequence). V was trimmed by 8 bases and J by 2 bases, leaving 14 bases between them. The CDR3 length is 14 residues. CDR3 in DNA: TGTGCCAGTTATGACGACTCCAACACAGATACGCAGTATTTT. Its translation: CASYDDSNTDTQYF.

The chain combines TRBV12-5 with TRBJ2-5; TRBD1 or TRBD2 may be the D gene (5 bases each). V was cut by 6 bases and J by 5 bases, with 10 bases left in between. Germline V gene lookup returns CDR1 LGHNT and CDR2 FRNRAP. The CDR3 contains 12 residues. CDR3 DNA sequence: TGTGCTAGTGGATGGGGGATGGAGACCCAGTACTTC. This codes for CASGWGMETQYF.

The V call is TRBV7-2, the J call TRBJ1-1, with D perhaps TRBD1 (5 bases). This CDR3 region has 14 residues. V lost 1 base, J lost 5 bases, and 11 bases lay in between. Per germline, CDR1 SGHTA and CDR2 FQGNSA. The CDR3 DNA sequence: TGTGCCAGCAGCTTAGACCGGGGGAGGACTGAAGCTTTCTTT. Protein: CASSLDRGRTEAFF.

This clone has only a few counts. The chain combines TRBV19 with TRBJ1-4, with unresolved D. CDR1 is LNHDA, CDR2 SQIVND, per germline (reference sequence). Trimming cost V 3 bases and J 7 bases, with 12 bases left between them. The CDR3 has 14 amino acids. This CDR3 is CASSIRGGSEKLFF. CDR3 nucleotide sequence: TGTGCCAGTAGTATTCGTGGTGGGAGTGAAAAACTGTTTTTT.

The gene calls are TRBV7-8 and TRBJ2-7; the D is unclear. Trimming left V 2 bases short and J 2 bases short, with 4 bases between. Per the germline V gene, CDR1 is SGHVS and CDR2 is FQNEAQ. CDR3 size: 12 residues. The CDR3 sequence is CASSLRTYEQYF. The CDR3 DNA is TGTGCCAGCAGCTTAAGGACCTACGAGCAGTACTTC.

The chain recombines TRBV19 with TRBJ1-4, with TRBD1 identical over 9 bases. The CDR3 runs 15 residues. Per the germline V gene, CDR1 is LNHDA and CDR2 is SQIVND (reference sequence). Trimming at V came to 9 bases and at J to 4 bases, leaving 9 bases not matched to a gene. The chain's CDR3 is CASSGQGRFNEKLFF. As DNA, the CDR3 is TGTGCCAGCAGCGGACAGGGGCGTTTTAATGAAAAACTGTTTTTT.

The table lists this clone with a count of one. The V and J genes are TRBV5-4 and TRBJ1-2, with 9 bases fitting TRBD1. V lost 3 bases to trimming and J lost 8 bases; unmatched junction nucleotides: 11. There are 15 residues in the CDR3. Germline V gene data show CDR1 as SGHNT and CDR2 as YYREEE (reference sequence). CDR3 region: CASSSTGGASEGYTF. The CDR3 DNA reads TGTGCCAGCAGCTCCACAGGGGGCGCGTCGGAGGGCTACACCTTC.

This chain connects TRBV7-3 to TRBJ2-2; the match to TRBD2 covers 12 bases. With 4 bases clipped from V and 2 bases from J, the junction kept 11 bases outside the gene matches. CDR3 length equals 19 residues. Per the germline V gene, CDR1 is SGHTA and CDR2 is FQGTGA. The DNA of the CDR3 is TGTGCCAGCAGCTCCTGGACTAGCGGGGCATTCGATAACACCGGGGAGCTGTTTTTT. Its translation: CASSSWTSGAFDNTGELFF.